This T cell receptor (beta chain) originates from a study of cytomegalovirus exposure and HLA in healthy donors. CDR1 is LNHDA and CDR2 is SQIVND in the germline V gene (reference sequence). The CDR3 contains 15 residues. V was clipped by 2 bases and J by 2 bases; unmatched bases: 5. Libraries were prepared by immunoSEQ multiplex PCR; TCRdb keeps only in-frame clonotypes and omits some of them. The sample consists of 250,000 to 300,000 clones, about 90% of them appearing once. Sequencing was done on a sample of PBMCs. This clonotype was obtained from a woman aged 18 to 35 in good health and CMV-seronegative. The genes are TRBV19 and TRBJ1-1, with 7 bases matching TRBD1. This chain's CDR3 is CASSIRGTANTEAFF. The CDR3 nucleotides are TGTGCCAGTAGTATAAGAGGGACAGCTAACACTGAAGCTTTCTTT.